This T cell receptor (beta chain) was captured by sequencing in a study of T cell repertoires in cytomegalovirus infection. The V and J ends lost 0 bases and 2 bases respectively, with 8 bases between them. The CDR3 has 15 residues. A single record per CDR3 protein comes from TCRdb applying MiXCR to the reads. The sample includes about 130,000 distinct CDR3 sequences, approximately 30% seen only once; the top ten take under 70%. This clonotype was detected only a few times. What it recognizes is unknown. The TCR sequence derives from a human donor in good health (CMV status not recorded). Some clones in this sample may be carry-over from other donors' samples. The sample was CD8+ T cells from cultured PBMCs, taken from culture after CMV antigen stimulation. V is TRBV12-3 or TRBV12-4 and J is TRBJ1-5, with a weak D call TRBD1 (6 bases). As DNA, the CDR3 is TGTGCCAGCAGTTTAGCGCGACAGGGCAATCAGCCCCAGCATTTT. Protein sequence: CASSLARQGNQPQHF.